This T cell receptor (beta chain) was sequenced during a study of CD8 T cells in Susac syndrome. The CDR3 sequence is 15 residues long. The germline V gene has CDR1 MGHDK and CDR2 SYGVNS. V gave up 7 bases and J gave up 4 bases; unmatched junction bases: 8. RNA, at roughly 0.5 to 1 ug, was reverse transcribed with random hexamers. Amplification of TCR beta CDR3 across 54 Vbeta and 13 Jbeta was performed with immunoSEQ multiplex PCR. From the immunoSEQ multiplex PCR reads, TCRdb called clonotypes with MiXCR, one entry per CDR3 protein. The repertoire includes about 190,000 distinct CDR3 sequences, more than 90% of them detected once, and roughly 0.093% sits in the top ten.

The source of this sequence is a human donor with Susac syndrome. This chain uses TRBV25-1 with TRBJ1-5; 9 nucleotides match TRBD1. Sequencing was carried out using CD4+ T cells from PBMCs. This chain's CDR3 is CASTPSGQGNQPQHF. In DNA, the CDR3 is TGTGCCAGCACACCCTCGGGACAGGGTAATCAGCCCCAGCATTTT.